A selection of T cell receptor beta chains follows, all from one sample in a study of spatial heterogeneity in lung cancer. TCRdb processed the 5' RACE reads anew with MiXCR; each CDR3 protein has one entry. The table lists 2,000 or so distinct CDR3 sequences, about 8.7% of them singletons, with roughly 20% in the top ten. Source: normal lung tissue next to the tumor, taken at surgery. The source is a female donor with early-stage non-small cell lung cancer. Both conserved end residues are part of each CDR3. A D gene is named only where the DNA matches it firmly. Only part of the rows carry a size: once, few, many, or a class if the clone is expanded.

medium-sized	-	TRBV24-1	TRBJ2-1	CATSVNNEQFF	TGTGCCACCAGTGTTAACAATGAGCAGTTCTTC
medium-sized	-	TRBV11-2	TRBJ2-3	CASSLEQGQITDTQYF	TGTGCCAGCAGCTTAGAGCAGGGACAAATCACAGATACGCAGTATTTT
-	TRBD2	TRBV7-2	TRBJ2-7	CASSSRYARTSGLSYEQYF	TGTGCCAGCAGCTCGCGATACGCAAGGACTAGCGGGTTGTCCTACGAGCAGTACTTC
medium-sized	-	TRBV20-1	TRBJ2-1	CSAREDEQFF	TGCAGTGCTAGAGAAGATGAGCAGTTCTTC
medium-sized	TRBD1	TRBV10-3	TRBJ1-2	CAISSTGTGEGYTF	TGTGCCATCAGTTCCACCGGGACAGGGGAAGGCTACACCTTC
medium-sized	TRBD1	TRBV27	TRBJ1-2	CASSLMTGGADGYTF	TGTGCCAGCAGTTTGATGACAGGGGGCGCAGATGGCTACACCTTC
medium-sized	-	TRBV7-2	TRBJ2-1	CASSLILGAFVDEQFF	TGTGCCAGCAGCTTAATCCTGGGGGCTTTCGTCGATGAGCAGTTCTTC
medium-sized	-	TRBV7-2	TRBJ2-3	CASSSLPVLTDTQYF	TGTGCCAGCAGCTCCCTGCCGGTCCTCACAGATACGCAGTATTTT
medium-sized	TRBD2	TRBV5-1	TRBJ2-2	CASRASGNTGELFF	TGCGCCAGCAGGGCTAGCGGAAACACCGGGGAGCTGTTTTTT
medium-sized	-	TRBV28	TRBJ1-6	CASSLEGINSPLHF	TGTGCCAGCAGTTTAGAAGGAATAAATTCACCCCTCCACTTT
medium-sized	-	TRBV9	TRBJ2-2	CASSVVGTGLIGELFF	TGTGCCAGCAGCGTAGTAGGAACAGGGTTGATCGGGGAGCTGTTTTTT
medium-sized	-	TRBV7-2	TRBJ2-1	CASSLARGDEQFF	TGTGCCAGCAGCTTAGCTAGGGGGGATGAGCAGTTCTTC
medium-sized	-	TRBV21-1	TRBJ1-1	CASSKVGRGPLMNTEAFF	TGTGCCAGCAGCAAAGTTGGCAGGGGCCCTCTGATGAACACTGAAGCTTTCTTT
-	TRBD1	TRBV5-4	TRBJ2-2	CASNGQGKGAGELFF	TGTGCCAGCAATGGACAGGGGAAAGGGGCCGGGGAGCTGTTTTTT
medium-sized	TRBD2	TRBV4-1	TRBJ2-3	CASSQEGARGEDTQYF	TGCGCCAGCAGCCAAGAAGGGGCGCGGGGGGAAGATACGCAGTATTTT
few	TRBD1	TRBV5-1	TRBJ2-7	CASSSTGASTLEQYF	TGCGCCAGCAGCTCCACAGGGGCCTCGACCCTCGAGCAGTACTTC
medium-sized	-	TRBV19	TRBJ2-2	CASSARENTGELFF	TGTGCCAGTTCAGCCAGGGAGAACACCGGGGAGCTGTTTTTT
medium-sized	TRBD1	TRBV7-9	TRBJ1-5	CASSRTTGGAQPQHF	TGTGCCAGCAGCCGCACCACAGGGGGCGCGCAGCCCCAGCATTTT
medium-sized	-	TRBV21-1	TRBJ2-5	CASSKAEAGSEETQYF	TGTGCCAGCAGCAAAGCCGAGGCAGGCAGCGAAGAGACCCAGTACTTC
-	-	TRBV6-6	TRBJ1-5	CASSPRSAGNQPQHF	TGTGCCAGCAGTCCCCGGAGCGCCGGCAATCAGCCCCAGCATTTT
medium-sized	-	TRBV18	TRBJ2-3	CASSTRTDTQYF	TGTGCCAGCTCAACAAGAACAGATACGCAGTATTTT
medium-sized	-	TRBV10-3	TRBJ2-3	CAISEGRPTDTQYF	TGTGCCATCAGTGAGGGCAGACCTACAGATACGCAGTATTTT
many	TRBD2	TRBV14	TRBJ2-1	CASSQDFRTSGRSGYNEQFF	TGTGCCAGCAGCCAAGACTTCAGGACTAGCGGGAGATCGGGATACAATGAGCAGTTCTTC
medium-sized	TRBD1	TRBV6-5	TRBJ2-7	CASRYPGQGRGGEQYF	TGTGCCAGCAGGTACCCCGGACAGGGGCGCGGGGGCGAGCAGTACTTC
few	TRBD2	TRBV29-1	TRBJ2-1	CSVDGTGTSGGGNEQFF	TGCAGCGTTGATGGGACGGGGACTAGCGGGGGCGGTAATGAGCAGTTCTTC
medium-sized	TRBD2	TRBV9	TRBJ2-3	CASSPRGGADTQYF	TGTGCCAGCAGCCCGCGGGGGGGCGCAGATACGCAGTATTTT
medium-sized	-	TRBV7-9	TRBJ2-4	CFVGIAKNIQYF	TGTTTTGTGGGCATTGCCAAAAACATTCAGTACTTC
few	TRBD2	TRBV30	TRBJ2-1	CAWLADHYNEQFF	TGTGCCTGGCTAGCGGATCACTACAATGAGCAGTTCTTC
-	-	TRBV7-2	TRBJ2-5	CASSPWSGETQYF	TGTGCCAGCAGCCCCTGGTCCGGGGAGACCCAGTACTTC
medium-sized	TRBD1	TRBV7-9	TRBJ1-6	CASSLGQSSYNSPLHF	TGTGCCAGCAGCTTGGGACAGAGCTCCTATAATTCACCCCTCCACTTT
-	TRBD1	TRBV5-1	TRBJ1-5	CASSPGTGSNQPQHF	TGCGCCAGCAGCCCCGGGACAGGGAGCAATCAGCCCCAGCATTTT
medium-sized	-	TRBV20-1	TRBJ2-7	CSANSPLRPSSYEQYF	TGCAGTGCTAATAGTCCCCTACGCCCAAGCTCCTACGAGCAGTACTTC
medium-sized	-	TRBV5-6	TRBJ1-2	CASRTASYGYTF	TGTGCCAGCAGGACAGCAAGCTATGGCTACACCTTC
medium-sized	TRBD1	TRBV5-1	TRBJ2-5	CASMDRGGRETQYF	TGCGCCAGCATGGACAGGGGAGGGAGAGAGACCCAGTACTTC
medium-sized	TRBD1	TRBV6-4	TRBJ2-1	CASSSQGDLGEQFF	TGTGCCAGCAGTTCTCAGGGGGATTTAGGGGAGCAGTTCTTC
medium-sized	TRBD1	TRBV29-1	TRBJ1-4	CSAQGHLEKLFF	TGCAGCGCACAGGGGCATCTTGAAAAACTGTTTTTT
medium-sized	TRBD2	TRBV7-9	TRBJ2-5	CASSSIFRGEEETQYF	TGTGCCAGCAGCTCAATCTTTCGGGGGGAGGAAGAGACCCAGTACTTC
many	TRBD1	TRBV19	TRBJ2-3	CASKPGTASTDTQYF	TGTGCCAGTAAACCCGGGACAGCGAGCACAGATACGCAGTATTTT
medium-sized	-	TRBV7-9	TRBJ2-7	CASSFRQGHYEQYF	TGTGCCAGCAGCTTCCGCCAGGGTCACTACGAGCAGTACTTC